These T cell receptor beta chains were read from a single sample in a study of cytomegalovirus exposure and HLA in healthy donors. TCRdb's table, derived via immunoSEQ multiplex PCR, lists solely in-frame clones and lacks some. The repertoire consists of roughly 140,000 clones, with roughly four fifths occurring once and the leading ten covering around an eighth. The sequenced sample consisted of PBMCs. Every receptor here comes from a human donor in good health. Both conserved end residues are part of each CDR3. A D gene is named only where the DNA matches it firmly. Clone size appears in some rows only: once, few, many, or a class for an expanded clone.

DNA	CDR3	size	J	V	D
TGTGCCAGCAGCCCCCAACTAGTCGTCTACAATGAGCAGTTCTTC	CASSPQLVVYNEQFF	.	TRBJ2-1	TRBV7-9	.
TGTGCCAGCAGTGACCGAGGGGGGGGCACAGATACGCAGTATTTT	CASSDRGGGTDTQYF	.	TRBJ2-3	TRBV6-4	.
TGTGCCAGCAGTGTGACACGCACAGATACGCAGTATTTT	CASSVTRTDTQYF	.	TRBJ2-3	TRBV27	.
TGTGCCAGCAGCCTACAGGGAGTATCCTATAATTCACCCCTCCACTTT	CASSLQGVSYNSPLHF	once	TRBJ1-6	TRBV7-9	.
TGTGCCAGCAGTTTCCTCCGGGACAGGGATCATAATGAGCAGTTCTTC	CASSFLRDRDHNEQFF	.	TRBJ2-1	TRBV7-6	TRBD1
TGTGCCAGCAGCCCGGAGGTACAGCAGTTCTTC	CASSPEVQQFF	.	TRBJ2-1	TRBV7-9	.
TGCAGCGTAGGCAAACCGAGGACAGCATGGGGAGATACGCAGTATTTT	CSVGKPRTAWGDTQYF	.	TRBJ2-3	TRBV29-1	.
TGCGCCAGCAGCACCCGGACTAGCGGGGGGGCCGGGGAGCTGTTTTTT	CASSTRTSGGAGELFF	once	TRBJ2-2	TRBV5-1	TRBD2
TGTGCCAGCAGCCTAGCAGGTTACGAGCAGTACTTC	CASSLAGYEQYF	.	TRBJ2-7	TRBV6-5	.
TGTGCCAGCAGCGTAGCACCGCGGGAGCTCTACGAGCAGTACTTC	CASSVAPRELYEQYF	few	TRBJ2-7	TRBV9	TRBD2
TGTGCCATCAGGAGCGGGGAGGGAGAGACCCAGTACTTC	CAIRSGEGETQYF	.	TRBJ2-5	TRBV10-3	TRBD2
TGTGCCAGCAGCGAACAGGGGATGGTTACTGAAGCTTTCTTT	CASSEQGMVTEAFF	.	TRBJ1-1	TRBV5-6	TRBD1
TGCAGTGCTACAGGGGGCAATGAGCAGTTCTTC	CSATGGNEQFF	.	TRBJ2-1	TRBV20-1	TRBD1
TGTGCCAGTAGTATAACCGGGGGGCCATACAATGAGCAGTTCTTC	CASSITGGPYNEQFF	.	TRBJ2-1	TRBV19	.
TGTGCCAGCAGTGGCCGCGGAGTTGGCAACTACGAGCAGTACTTC	CASSGRGVGNYEQYF	.	TRBJ2-7	TRBV6-1	.
TGTGCCAGCAGCTTAGTTGTAGGGGAAGGCCAGCCCCAGCATTTT	CASSLVVGEGQPQHF	few	TRBJ1-5	TRBV7-2	.
TGTGCCAGCAGATTGGGACAGCTCTACAATGAGCAGTTCTTC	CASRLGQLYNEQFF	.	TRBJ2-1	TRBV11-1	TRBD1
TGTGCCAGCAGCTTGGGGAGGGACTACGAAGGAAACACCATATATTTT	CASSLGRDYEGNTIYF	.	TRBJ1-3	TRBV5-6	.
TGTGCCAGCAGTGACACTAATCAGCCCCAGCATTTT	CASSDTNQPQHF	.	TRBJ1-5	TRBV2	.
TGTGCCAGCAGTTCAGGGCCGAGGACTGAAGCTTTCTTT	CASSSGPRTEAFF	once	TRBJ1-1	TRBV27	.
TGTGCCAGCAGTTACTCTCCAGGGGGCTACGAGCAGTACTTC	CASSYSPGGYEQYF	once	TRBJ2-7	TRBV6-5	TRBD1
TGTGCCAGCAGCCCACACCCCGGGACAGCCAAAAATTACTACGAGCAGTACTTC	CASSPHPGTAKNYYEQYF	.	TRBJ2-7	TRBV11-3	TRBD1
TGTGCCAGCAGCTTAGGGGGACAGGGGGCCCGGGTCTTC	CASSLGGQGARVF	.	TRBJ2-1	TRBV7-8	TRBD1
TGTGCCAGCAGCCCCGGCGTCGGCAGGGTCGGTGAGCAGTTCTTC	CASSPGVGRVGEQFF	few	TRBJ2-1	TRBV14	.
TGTGCCAGCAGTGCGCCCTTTACAGGGGGCTCTGAAGCTTTCTTT	CASSAPFTGGSEAFF	.	TRBJ1-1	TRBV6-1	TRBD1
TGCGCCAGCAGCTACCGGGTATACACAGATACGCAGTATTTT	CASSYRVYTDTQYF	.	TRBJ2-3	TRBV5-1	.
TGTGCCAGCAGCGAGGGGGAGGGGAAGAACACTGAAGCTTTCTTT	CASSEGEGKNTEAFF	once	TRBJ1-1	TRBV7-9	.
TGTGCCAGCAGAAGGACTAGCGGTTACGAGCAGTACTTC	CASRRTSGYEQYF	.	TRBJ2-7	TRBV27	TRBD2
TGTGCCAGCAGCTTGGGTAGCAAGACGCCCAACAATGAGCAGTTCTTC	CASSLGSKTPNNEQFF	.	TRBJ2-1	TRBV5-4	.
TGTGCCAGCATGTCAGGAACTAGCGGGAGTTCCAACGAGCAGTACTTC	CASMSGTSGSSNEQYF	few	TRBJ2-7	TRBV2	TRBD2
TGTGCCAGCAGTTCGCAGGGCAATCAGCCCCAGCATTTT	CASSSQGNQPQHF	.	TRBJ1-5	TRBV6-5	.
TGCGCCAGCCGTCGGGGGGGGGAGAGAACAGATACGCAGTATTTT	CASRRGGERTDTQYF	.	TRBJ2-3	TRBV5-1	TRBD2
TGTGCCAGCAGTGATGGGGGGGGGCTAACCTACAATGAGCAGTTCTTC	CASSDGGGLTYNEQFF	.	TRBJ2-1	TRBV25-1	.
TGTGCCAGCAGCCCCTGGGACAGGGCCAAAAACATTCAGTACTTC	CASSPWDRAKNIQYF	.	TRBJ2-4	TRBV5-6	TRBD1
TGTGCCAGCAGCTTCGAGAGGCAGGGCCAATCCCCCCAGCATTTT	CASSFERQGQSPQHF	.	TRBJ1-5	TRBV7-8	.
TGTGCCAGCAGTGTACGGACAGGCAATCAGCCCCAGCATTTT	CASSVRTGNQPQHF	.	TRBJ1-5	TRBV6-1	.
TGTGCCAGCAGGGGGACAGGGGGTATCCCAGATACGCAGTATTTT	CASRGTGGIPDTQYF	.	TRBJ2-3	TRBV2	TRBD1
TGTGCCAGCAGAACCCTCCGGGGAGACTATGGCTACACCTTC	CASRTLRGDYGYTF	.	TRBJ1-2	TRBV27	.
TGTGCCAGCAGCTTGCCGCGGAAGCTCAGCGACGAGCAGTACTTC	CASSLPRKLSDEQYF	.	TRBJ2-7	TRBV5-6	.
TGCGCCAGCAGCTTGAAAGCCAGGGTGACCGGGGAGCTGTTTTTT	CASSLKARVTGELFF	.	TRBJ2-2	TRBV5-1	.
TGCAGCGTTGCGGCCGAGGACAGGGGTCCCTACGAGCAGTACTTC	CSVAAEDRGPYEQYF	.	TRBJ2-7	TRBV29-1	TRBD1
TGTGCCAGCAGCTTAACGACCGACAGGGGCCCTGGAAACACCATATATTTT	CASSLTTDRGPGNTIYF	.	TRBJ1-3	TRBV7-3	TRBD1
TGTGCCAGCAGCGTCCCCTCCCCCAGGGGACTAGCGGGAGATACGCAGTATTTT	CASSVPSPRGLAGDTQYF	.	TRBJ2-3	TRBV7-3	TRBD2
TGTGCCAGTAGTACCGCGGACTTCACCGGGGAGCTGTTTTTT	CASSTADFTGELFF	.	TRBJ2-2	TRBV19	.
TGTGCCAGTAGTCCCTCCGGGACAGGGGGGTCAACTGAAGCTTTCTTT	CASSPSGTGGSTEAFF	.	TRBJ1-1	TRBV19	TRBD1
TGTGCCAGCAGCTGGCCGGGACAGGGCTATGGCTACACCTTC	CASSWPGQGYGYTF	.	TRBJ1-2	TRBV7-8	TRBD1
TGTGCCAGCAGCTTAGATAGTTCTTTCGATGAGCAGTTCTTC	CASSLDSSFDEQFF	.	TRBJ2-1	TRBV11-3	.
TGTGCCTGGAACACTGGGGCCAACGTCCTGACTTTC	CAWNTGANVLTF	.	TRBJ2-6	TRBV30	.
TGTGCCAGCAGTTACTCACAGAAGACTGGAAACACCATATATTTT	CASSYSQKTGNTIYF	few	TRBJ1-3	TRBV6-6	.
TGTGCCAGCAGCCCTCGGACAGGGGGCTCCATCTACGAGCAGTACTTC	CASSPRTGGSIYEQYF	once	TRBJ2-7	TRBV9	TRBD1
TGTGCCAGCAGTTTGGGGACAGGGAATAGGGACGAGCAGTACTTC	CASSLGTGNRDEQYF	.	TRBJ2-7	TRBV27	TRBD1